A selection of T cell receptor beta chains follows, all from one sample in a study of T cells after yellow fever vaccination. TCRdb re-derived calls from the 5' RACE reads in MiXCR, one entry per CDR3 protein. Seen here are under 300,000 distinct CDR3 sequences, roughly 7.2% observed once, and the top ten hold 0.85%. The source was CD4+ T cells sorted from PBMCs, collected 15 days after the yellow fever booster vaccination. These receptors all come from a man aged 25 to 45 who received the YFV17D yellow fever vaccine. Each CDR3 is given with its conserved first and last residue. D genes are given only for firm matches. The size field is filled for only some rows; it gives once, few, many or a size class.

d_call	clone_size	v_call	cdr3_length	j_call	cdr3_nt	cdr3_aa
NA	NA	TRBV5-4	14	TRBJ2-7	TGTGCCAGCAGCTCCCATGCGGCTTACTACGAGCAGTACTTC	CASSSHAAYYEQYF
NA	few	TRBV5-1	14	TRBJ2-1	TGCGCCAGCAGCTTAGGAGGTTTCTACAATGAGCAGTTCTTC	CASSLGGFYNEQFF
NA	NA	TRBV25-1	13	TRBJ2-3	TGTGCCAGCACGGGGGACAGCACAGATGCGCAGTATTTT	CASTGDSTDAQYF
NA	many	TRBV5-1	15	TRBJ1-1	TGCGCCAGCAGCTTTACAGGGCGAGGGAACACTGAAGCTTTCTTT	CASSFTGRGNTEAFF
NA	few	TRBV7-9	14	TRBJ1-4	TGTGCCAGCAGCTTCGGAGGGCGCAATGAAAAACTGTTTTTT	CASSFGGRNEKLFF
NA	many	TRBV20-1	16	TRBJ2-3	TGCAGTGCGCGACGACTAGGGGGAGGAACTACAGATACGCAGTATTTT	CSARRLGGGTTDTQYF
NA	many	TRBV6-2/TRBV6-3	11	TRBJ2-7	TGTGCCAGCAGTTACGGTGAGAAGCAGTACTTC	CASSYGEKQYF
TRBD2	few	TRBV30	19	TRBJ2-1	TGTGCCTGGACACGAGGTCGGACTAGCGGGAGTTTGTCCTACAATGAGCAGTTCTTC	CAWTRGRTSGSLSYNEQFF
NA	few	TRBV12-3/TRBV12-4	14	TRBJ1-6	TGTGCCAGCAGTCCCGACATGGCGAATTCACCCCTCCACTTT	CASSPDMANSPLHF
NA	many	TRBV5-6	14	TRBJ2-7	TGTGCCAGCAGCCGGACGTGGAGCTCCTACGAGCAGTACTTC	CASSRTWSSYEQYF
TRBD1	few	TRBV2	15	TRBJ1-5	TGTGCCAGCAGTTCGGACAGGGCCCCCAATCAGCCCCAGCATTTT	CASSSDRAPNQPQHF
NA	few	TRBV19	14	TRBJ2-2	TGTGCCAGTAGAGGACCCTCGGACACCGGGGAGCTGTTTTTT	CASRGPSDTGELFF
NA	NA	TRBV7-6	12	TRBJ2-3	TGTGCCAGCAGCTTAACGATAGGAACGCAGTATTTT	CASSLTIGTQYF
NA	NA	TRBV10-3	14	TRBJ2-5	TGTGCCATCAGTGACGGAGGGGGCAAAGAGACCCAGTACTTC	CAISDGGGKETQYF
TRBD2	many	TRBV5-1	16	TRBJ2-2	TGCGCCAGCAGCTTTGCGGGGACTAGCGGCACCGGGGAGCTGTTTTTT	CASSFAGTSGTGELFF
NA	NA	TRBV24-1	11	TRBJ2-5	TGTGCCACCAGTGATTTCGAGACCCAGTACTTC	CATSDFETQYF
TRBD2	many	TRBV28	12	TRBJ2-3	TGTGCCAGCAGTTCGGGACTAGCGACGCAGTATTTT	CASSSGLATQYF
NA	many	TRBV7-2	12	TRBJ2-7	TGTGCCAGCAGCTTAGTCCCCTACGAGCAGTACTTC	CASSLVPYEQYF
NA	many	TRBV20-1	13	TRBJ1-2	TGCAGTGCCCCCGGGGAAGGACACTATGGCTACACCTTC	CSAPGEGHYGYTF
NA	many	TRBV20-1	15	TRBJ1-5	TGCAGTGCTAGATCGAGGACTTTAAGATCCCAGCCCCAGCATTTT	CSARSRTLRSQPQHF
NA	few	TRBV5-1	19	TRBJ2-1	TGCGCCAGCAGAGTCCGGCCGGGGTCGAGCTTACCGGGTCACAATGAGCAGTTCTTC	CASRVRPGSSLPGHNEQFF
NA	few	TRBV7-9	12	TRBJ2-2	TGTGCCAGCAGCTCGGGAACCGGGGAGCTGTTTTTT	CASSSGTGELFF
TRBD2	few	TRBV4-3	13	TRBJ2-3	TGCGCCAGTCGACTAGCGGGAGCAGATACGCAGTATTTT	CASRLAGADTQYF
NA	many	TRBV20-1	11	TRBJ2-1	TGCAGTGCTAGGGGTCCGGATGAGCAGTTCTTC	CSARGPDEQFF
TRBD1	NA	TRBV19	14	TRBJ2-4	TGTGCCAGTAGTAACGACAGGGGGCGAGACATTCAGTACTTC	CASSNDRGRDIQYF
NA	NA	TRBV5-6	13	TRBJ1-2	TGTGCCAGCGGCCCCGGGGTCCTTGGCGGCTACACCTTC	CASGPGVLGGYTF
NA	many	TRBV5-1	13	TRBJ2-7	TGCGCCAGCAGCTTGACCGGTACCTACGAGCAGTACTTC	CASSLTGTYEQYF
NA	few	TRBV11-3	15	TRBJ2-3	TGTGCCAGCAGCCCCTACTTGATGAGGCCAGATACGCAGTATTTT	CASSPYLMRPDTQYF
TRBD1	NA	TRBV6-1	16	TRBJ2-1	TGTGCCAGCACATCCCCCGGGACAGGGGTAACCAATGAGCAGTTCTTC	CASTSPGTGVTNEQFF
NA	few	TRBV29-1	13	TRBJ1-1	TGCAGCGTTGAAACCATCTTGAACACTGAAGCTTTCTTT	CSVETILNTEAFF
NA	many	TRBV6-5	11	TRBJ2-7	TGTGCCACCAAGGGTGTATACGAGCAGTACTTC	CATKGVYEQYF
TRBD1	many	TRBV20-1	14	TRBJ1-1	TGCAGTACCAGAAGCCGACAGGGGGGATATGAAGCTTTCTTT	CSTRSRQGGYEAFF
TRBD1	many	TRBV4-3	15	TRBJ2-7	TGCGCCAGCAGTAGAGGCCGGACAGGGGACTACGAGCAGTACTTC	CASSRGRTGDYEQYF
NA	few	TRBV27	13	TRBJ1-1	TGTGCCAGCTCGTACAATGCAATCCCTGAAGCTTTCTTT	CASSYNAIPEAFF
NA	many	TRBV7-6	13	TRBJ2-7	TGTGCCAGCAGCATACCACAGGGCCGCGAGCAGTACTTC	CASSIPQGREQYF
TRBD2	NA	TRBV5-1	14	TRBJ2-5	TGCGCCAGCAGCTTGTGGGGACTACAAGAGACCCAGTACTTC	CASSLWGLQETQYF
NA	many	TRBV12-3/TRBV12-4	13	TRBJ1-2	TGTGCCAGCAGTCCCGGACAGTCTGGGGGCTACACCTTC	CASSPGQSGGYTF
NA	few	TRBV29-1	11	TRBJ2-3	TGCAGCGTTCGAACGTCGGATACGCAGTATTTT	CSVRTSDTQYF
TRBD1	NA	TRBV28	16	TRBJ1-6	TGTGCCAGCAGTTCTCAGGGGGAGACCTATAATTCACCCCTCCACTTT	CASSSQGETYNSPLHF
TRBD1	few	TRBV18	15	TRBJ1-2	TGTGCCAGCTCACCTCCAACAGGGGCCGGGTATGGCTACACCTTC	CASSPPTGAGYGYTF
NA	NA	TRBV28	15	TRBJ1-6	TGTGCCAGCAGTTTTCGCGGAGGGGGACCTTCACCCCTCCACTTT	CASSFRGGGPSPLHF
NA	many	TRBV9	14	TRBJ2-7	TGTGCCAGCAGCGCTAGCCCCCGCGCGGACGAGCAGTACTTC	CASSASPRADEQYF
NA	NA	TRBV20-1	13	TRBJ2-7	TGCAGTGCTAGAGCTATAGAATCCAACGAGCAGTACTTC	CSARAIESNEQYF
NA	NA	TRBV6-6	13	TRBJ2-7	TGTGCCAGCGTCAATTCAGGGGTTGGCGAGCAGTACTTC	CASVNSGVGEQYF
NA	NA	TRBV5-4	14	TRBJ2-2	TGTGCCAGCAGCCCCGCGGGGATTCCCGGGGAGCTGTTTTTT	CASSPAGIPGELFF
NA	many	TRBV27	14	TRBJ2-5	TGTGCCAGCAGTTCCCAGGGGAACCAAGAGACCCAGTACTTC	CASSSQGNQETQYF
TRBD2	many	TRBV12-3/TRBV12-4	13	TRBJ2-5	TGTGCCAGCAGTTATAGCGGGAGCGCGACCCAGTACTTC	CASSYSGSATQYF